The rows below give T cell receptor beta chains drawn from one sample of a study of control samples from healthy donors and cancer patients. Produced via immunoSEQ multiplex PCR; TCRdb's table is partial and in-frame only. This sample has around 110,000 clones, with 80% to 90% found just once. The material sequenced was PBMCs. These receptors originate from a woman aged 50 to 65 with colorectal cancer. CDR3s include the opening cysteine and the closing phenylalanine or tryptophan. A D gene is named only where the DNA matches it firmly. Clone size is not always given. Where it is, it says once, few, many or a class for expanded clones.

TRBV28	NA	TRBD1	TRBJ2-5	CASSPLGQKETQYF	TGTGCCAGCAGTCCGTTGGGACAGAAAGAGACCCAGTACTTC
TRBV29-1	NA	NA	TRBJ2-7	CSVEGGAGEQYF	TGCAGCGTTGAAGGGGGGGCAGGGGAGCAGTACTTC
TRBV30	NA	NA	TRBJ1-2	CALDSALVSGYTF	TGTGCCTTAGACAGCGCCCTGGTGAGTGGCTACACCTTC
TRBV6-6	NA	NA	TRBJ1-6	CASSPGVSPYYNSPLHF	TGTGCCAGCAGTCCAGGGGTTTCACCTTACTATAATTCACCCCTCCACTTT
TRBV18	NA	NA	TRBJ2-3	CASSPLDETDTQYF	TGTGCCAGCTCACCACTGGACGAAACAGATACGCAGTATTTT
TRBV10-3	NA	NA	TRBJ2-3	CAIGTDTQYF	TGTGCCATCGGCACAGATACGCAGTATTTT
TRBV16	many	NA	TRBJ2-5	CASSQLVAPQETQYF	TGTGCCAGCAGCCAATTAGTCGCCCCGCAAGAGACCCAGTACTTC
TRBV19	few	NA	TRBJ1-1	CASSIRGGEAFF	TGTGCCAGTAGTATCAGAGGAGGTGAAGCTTTCTTT
TRBV5-1	NA	TRBD1	TRBJ2-3	CASSSRTGGADTQYF	TGCGCCAGCAGCTCCAGGACAGGGGGCGCAGATACGCAGTATTTT
TRBV7-7	NA	TRBD2	TRBJ2-1	CASSLLAGGWDEQFF	TGTGCCAGCAGCTTATTAGCGGGAGGGTGGGATGAGCAGTTCTTC
TRBV12-3/TRBV12-4	NA	NA	TRBJ2-1	CASSYNNEQFF	TGTGCCAGCAGCTACAACAATGAGCAGTTCTTC
TRBV27	NA	NA	TRBJ2-2	CASSSSNLGGANTGELFF	TGTGCCAGCAGTTCATCCAATTTGGGGGGTGCGAACACCGGGGAGCTGTTTTTT
TRBV5-4	NA	TRBD1	TRBJ1-2	CASSLPDRAGYTF	TGTGCCAGCAGCTTGCCGGACAGGGCTGGCTACACCTTC
TRBV25-1	NA	NA	TRBJ2-5	CASSKLGVQETQYF	TGTGCCAGCAGTAAACTCGGAGTGCAAGAGACCCAGTACTTC
TRBV7-9	NA	TRBD1	TRBJ1-4	CASSPLQGANEKLFF	TGTGCCAGCAGCCCTCTACAGGGGGCTAATGAAAAACTGTTTTTT
TRBV24-1	NA	NA	TRBJ2-6	CATSDLDSGANVLTF	TGTGCCACCAGTGATTTGGACTCTGGGGCCAACGTCCTGACTTTC
TRBV28	NA	NA	TRBJ2-1	CASSPSGERYNEQFF	TGTGCCAGCAGTCCCTCCGGGGAGCGGTACAATGAGCAGTTCTTC
TRBV18	NA	TRBD1	TRBJ2-1	CASSPPSPGGHNEQFF	TGTGCCAGCTCACCACCGTCTCCAGGGGGCCACAATGAGCAGTTCTTC
TRBV28	NA	NA	TRBJ1-2	CASSLAGHYGYTF	TGTGCCAGCAGTTTAGCCGGGCACTATGGCTACACCTTC
TRBV6-5	NA	NA	TRBJ1-2	CASSYRANYGYTF	TGTGCCAGCAGTTACCGGGCTAACTATGGCTACACCTTC
TRBV27	NA	TRBD2	TRBJ2-7	CASSPTLAGDRYEQYF	TGTGCCAGCAGTCCAACACTAGCGGGAGACCGTTACGAGCAGTACTTC
TRBV5-1	NA	TRBD2	TRBJ2-2	CASSLYTGGRTGELFF	TGCGCCAGCAGCTTGTATACGGGGGGTCGGACCGGGGAGCTGTTTTTT